This TCR beta chain comes out of a study of long-term antiretroviral therapy in people with HIV. A v3.0 immunoSEQ assay was performed at survey level. Data came from immunoSEQ multiplex PCR; TCRdb stores just in-frame clones and leaves some out. The table has some 28,000 clones, 80% seen once; the top ten hold roughly 7.5%. CDR1 MGHRA and CDR2 YSYEKL come from the germline V gene. The CDR3 is 14 amino acids. V lost 1 base and J 7 bases, leaving 11 bases between the germline ends. This sequence originates from a man aged 35-49 years with HIV. The source material was unsorted PBMCs, sampled 0.3 years after starting antiretroviral therapy. The chain couples TRBV4-1 to TRBJ2-4; D call uncertain. The CDR3 nucleotides are TGCGCCAGCAGCCAAGGGGCGAAGTGGAACATTCAGTACTTC. This translates into CASSQGAKWNIQYF.